The 10 T cell receptor beta chains below were found in one sample sequenced in a study of blood T cell repertoires in COVID-19. Method: immunoSEQ multiplex PCR; TCRdb's copy keeps in-frame clones and lacks some. The sample carries 20,000 to 25,000 clones, roughly 87% recorded once. Sequencing input: peripheral blood. These receptors were taken from a man in his 70s with acute or convalescent COVID-19.

The CDR3 region is CASSSAGTSGGTQYF. DNA of the CDR3: TGTGCCAGCAGTTCCGCCGGGACTAGCGGGGGGACGCAGTATTTT. The V call is TRBV27, the J call TRBJ2-3; 15 bases are shared with TRBD2. This CDR3 has 15 residues. CDR1 is MNHEY, CDR2 SMNVEV, per germline (reference sequence). J was trimmed by 9 bases and V by 4 bases; bases with no gene match: 5.

V gene TRBV12-3 or TRBV12-4 combines with J gene TRBJ2-3; D is ambiguous. This CDR3 is 11 amino acids long. V shed 3 bases and J shed 4 bases, with 2 bases lying between them. CDR3 bases: TGTGCCAGCAGTTTCGCAGATACGCAGTATTTT. Translated, it gives CASSFADTQYF.

The chain joins TRBV14 to TRBJ2-1, with a tentative D call TRBD1 (5 bases). The germline gives CDR1 SGHDN, CDR2 FVKESK. Trimming cost V 5 bases and J 9 bases, with 17 bases left between them. The CDR3 is 14 residues long. This CDR3 is CASSGASFGVEQFF. The CDR3 region has the DNA TGTGCCAGCAGCGGGGCTAGTTTTGGGGTTGAGCAGTTCTTC.

The rearrangement joins TRBV5-1 to TRBJ2-5; possibly TRBD2 for D (6 bases). Looked up from germline, CDR1 is SGHRS and CDR2 is YFSETQ. Trimming left V 4 bases short and J 5 bases short, with 18 bases between. This CDR3 has 15 amino acids. In nucleotides, the CDR3 is TGCGCCAGCAGCGCGCGGGACCCGGTAGTGGAGACCCAGTACTTC. Its translation: CASSARDPVVETQYF.

V and J are TRBV3-1 (or the pseudogene TRBV3-2) and TRBJ1-5; D remains unclear. Trimming removed 0 bases at V and 4 bases at J, with 4 bases between. The CDR3 length is 13 residues. CDR1 is LGHDT and CDR2 is YNNKEL in the germline V gene (reference sequence). The CDR3 here is CASSQDLNQPQHF. DNA for the CDR3: TGTGCCAGCAGCCAAGATTTAAATCAGCCCCAGCATTTT.

The V call is TRBV7-2, the J call TRBJ1-2; TRBD1 matches at 9 bases. V lost 5 bases, J lost 5 bases, and 3 bases stayed unmatched. In germline, CDR1 is SGHTA, CDR2 FQGNSA. The length of the CDR3 is 13 residues. DNA of the CDR3: TGTGCCAGCAGCCCGGACAGGGGATATGGCTACACCTTC. Translated, it gives CASSPDRGYGYTF.

The genes are TRBV3-1 (or the pseudogene TRBV3-2) and TRBJ2-3, with 8 bases matching TRBD2. Germline CDR1 LGHDT, CDR2 YNNKEL (reference sequence). V shed 1 base and J 1 base; nucleotides not matched to a gene: 7. There are 17 residues in the CDR3. The CDR3 DNA reads TGTGCCAGCAGCCAAGCCGGGAGCGGGGGCCGCACAGATACGCAGTATTTT. Its translation is CASSQAGSGGRTDTQYF.

The chain recombines TRBV2 with TRBJ2-7; possibly TRBD2 for D (6 bases). CDR3 size: 13 residues. V dropped 8 bases and J dropped 0 bases, with 11 bases sitting between them. Germline-derived CDR1 and CDR2 are SNHLY and FYNNEI. CDR3 bases: TGTGCCAGCGGGGGGACCTTCTCCTACGAGCAGTACTTC. Its translation: CASGGTFSYEQYF. The complete variable domain, with remaining parts taken from reference TRBV2 and TRBJ2-7, reads EPEVTQTPSHQVTQMGQEVILRCVPISNHLYFYWYRQILGQKVEFLVSFYNNEISEKSEIFDDQFSVERPDGSNFTLKIRSTKLEDSAMYFCASGGTFSYEQYFGPGTRLTVT.

The rearrangement links TRBV6-6 to TRBJ1-1, with TRBD1 matching over 8 bases. V lost 3 bases, J lost 5 bases, and 5 bases stayed unmatched. Germline values: CDR1 MNHNY, CDR2 SVGAGI (reference sequence). The CDR3 is made up of 14 amino acids. The CDR3 DNA follows: TGTGCCAGCAGTTATACGGACAGGGTTACTGAAGCTTTCTTT. Amino acids: CASSYTDRVTEAFF.

This sequence joins TRBV4-3 and TRBJ2-7, with 8 nucleotides matching TRBD2. With V trimmed by 4 bases and J by 0 bases, 5 bases remained unmatched. Germline assignment: CDR1 LGHNA and CDR2 YSLEER. CDR3 length: 15 residues. CDR3 region: CASSPGGGSSYEQYF. CDR3 nucleotide sequence: TGCGCCAGCAGCCCGGGGGGGGGAAGCTCCTACGAGCAGTACTTC.